This is a list of T cell receptor beta chains from one sample in a study of T cells in Graves' hyperthyroidism and ophthalmopathy. In TCRdb, the multiplex PCR reads were re-called with MiXCR into one record per CDR3 protein. The top ten clones hold around 10% of a sample with hundreds of thousands of distinct CDR3 sequences, 35% to 45% of them seen once. Sequenced material: blood. Every receptor here comes from a man aged 18 to 35 with Graves' hyperthyroidism. The CDR3 runs from the conserved cysteine through the conserved F or W. The order of the fields is V gene, D gene, J gene, clone size, CDR3 protein, CDR3 DNA. The D gene is left open where the match is weak. Only part of the rows carry a size: once, few, many, or a class if the clone is expanded.

v_call: TRBV20-1
d_call: NA
j_call: TRBJ1-1
clone_size: few
cdr3_aa: CSATIDSMNTEAFF
cdr3_nt: TGCAGTGCTACAATCGACAGCATGAACACTGAAGCTTTCTTT

v_call: TRBV12-3/TRBV12-4
d_call: NA
j_call: TRBJ1-1
clone_size: many
cdr3_aa: CASSSDTSNTEAFF
cdr3_nt: TGTGCCAGCAGTTCGGACACGTCGAACACTGAAGCTTTCTTT

v_call: TRBV19
d_call: TRBD2
j_call: TRBJ2-7
clone_size: NA
cdr3_aa: CASGPGLAETYEQYF
cdr3_nt: TGTGCCAGTGGCCCAGGACTAGCGGAAACCTACGAGCAGTACTTC

v_call: TRBV29-1
d_call: NA
j_call: TRBJ2-7
clone_size: NA
cdr3_aa: CSVDGNTEEQYF
cdr3_nt: TGCAGCGTGGACGGGAACACTGAAGAGCAGTACTTC

v_call: TRBV5-4
d_call: TRBD2
j_call: TRBJ2-7
clone_size: NA
cdr3_aa: CASSFETSGLRYEQYF
cdr3_nt: TGTGCCAGCAGCTTTGAGACTAGCGGATTACGCTACGAGCAGTACTTC

v_call: TRBV7-9
d_call: NA
j_call: TRBJ1-3
clone_size: many
cdr3_aa: CASSLPPAGTGNTIYF
cdr3_nt: TGTGCCAGCAGCTTACCTCCGGCGGGGACTGGAAACACCATATATTTT

v_call: TRBV6-5
d_call: NA
j_call: TRBJ1-4
clone_size: few
cdr3_aa: CASSWTASNEKLFF
cdr3_nt: TGTGCCAGCAGTTGGACAGCATCTAATGAAAAACTGTTTTTT

v_call: TRBV12-3/TRBV12-4
d_call: NA
j_call: TRBJ1-2
clone_size: NA
cdr3_aa: CASSLVRTYGYTF
cdr3_nt: TGTGCCAGCAGTTTAGTCAGGACCTATGGCTACACCTTC

v_call: TRBV24-1
d_call: TRBD2
j_call: TRBJ2-5
clone_size: NA
cdr3_aa: CAASGGAVETQYF
cdr3_nt: TGTGCTGCTAGCGGGGGGGCGGTGGAGACCCAGTACTTC

v_call: TRBV10-2
d_call: NA
j_call: TRBJ1-2
clone_size: NA
cdr3_aa: CASSYAQGYGYTF
cdr3_nt: TGTGCCAGCAGTTACGCGCAGGGATACGGCTACACCTTC

v_call: TRBV6-6
d_call: NA
j_call: TRBJ2-5
clone_size: few
cdr3_aa: CASRIQEGGETQYF
cdr3_nt: TGTGCCAGCAGAATACAGGAGGGGGGGGAGACCCAGTACTTC

v_call: TRBV15
d_call: NA
j_call: TRBJ2-2
clone_size: NA
cdr3_aa: CATSSVDVNTGELFF
cdr3_nt: TGTGCCACCAGCAGCGTTGATGTCAACACCGGGGAGCTGTTTTTT

v_call: TRBV7-2
d_call: NA
j_call: TRBJ1-1
clone_size: many
cdr3_aa: CASSFDGMNTEAFF
cdr3_nt: TGTGCCAGCAGCTTCGACGGGATGAACACTGAAGCTTTCTTT

v_call: TRBV10-3
d_call: NA
j_call: TRBJ1-2
clone_size: few
cdr3_aa: CAISEIKPVHGYTF
cdr3_nt: TGTGCCATCAGTGAAATCAAGCCCGTCCATGGCTACACCTTC

v_call: TRBV7-2
d_call: NA
j_call: TRBJ1-5
clone_size: few
cdr3_aa: CASSLDHGVPGPQHF
cdr3_nt: TGTGCCAGCAGCTTAGACCACGGGGTGCCAGGACCCCAGCATTTT

v_call: TRBV7-9
d_call: NA
j_call: TRBJ2-5
clone_size: many
cdr3_aa: CASSQGQPQETQYF
cdr3_nt: TGTGCCAGCAGCCAAGGACAGCCCCAAGAGACCCAGTACTTC

v_call: TRBV19
d_call: NA
j_call: TRBJ1-5
clone_size: many
cdr3_aa: CASSTSRGRQPQHF
cdr3_nt: TGTGCCAGTAGCACCTCCCGGGGCAGGCAGCCCCAGCATTTT

v_call: TRBV7-6
d_call: NA
j_call: TRBJ2-2
clone_size: NA
cdr3_aa: CASSPEGPTQGLFF
cdr3_nt: TGTGCCAGCAGCCCGGAGGGACCGACCCAGGGGCTGTTTTTT

v_call: TRBV5-1
d_call: TRBD1
j_call: TRBJ2-5
clone_size: NA
cdr3_aa: CASSLLGTVETQYF
cdr3_nt: TGCGCCAGCAGTTTACTTGGGACAGTAGAGACCCAGTACTTC

v_call: TRBV27
d_call: NA
j_call: TRBJ1-2
clone_size: NA
cdr3_aa: CASSLSQGLVYGYTF
cdr3_nt: TGTGCCAGCAGTTTATCGCAGGGTCTTGTCTATGGCTACACCTTC

v_call: TRBV19
d_call: NA
j_call: TRBJ2-5
clone_size: NA
cdr3_aa: CASSPGDGETQYF
cdr3_nt: TGTGCCAGTAGTCCGGGGGATGGAGAGACCCAGTACTTC

v_call: TRBV7-9
d_call: NA
j_call: TRBJ1-1
clone_size: NA
cdr3_aa: CASSSEGFTEAFF
cdr3_nt: TGTGCCAGCAGCTCTGAGGGTTTCACTGAAGCTTTCTTT

v_call: TRBV27
d_call: TRBD1
j_call: TRBJ1-2
clone_size: NA
cdr3_aa: CASSKGQGLDGYTF
cdr3_nt: TGTGCCAGCAGCAAAGGACAGGGGTTGGATGGCTACACCTTC

v_call: TRBV9
d_call: NA
j_call: TRBJ1-1
clone_size: few
cdr3_aa: CASSVDQGKTEAFF
cdr3_nt: TGTGCCAGCAGCGTAGACCAGGGGAAGACTGAAGCTTTCTTT

v_call: TRBV6-5
d_call: TRBD2
j_call: TRBJ2-5
clone_size: many
cdr3_aa: CASSPLLAQTQYF
cdr3_nt: TGTGCCAGCAGCCCCCTACTAGCGCAGACCCAGTACTTC

v_call: TRBV19
d_call: NA
j_call: TRBJ1-5
clone_size: few
cdr3_aa: CASSIKGPHNQPQHF
cdr3_nt: TGTGCCAGTAGTATCAAGGGACCCCATAATCAGCCCCAGCATTTT

v_call: TRBV29-1
d_call: NA
j_call: TRBJ1-1
clone_size: once
cdr3_aa: CSVDTADTEAFF
cdr3_nt: TGCAGCGTCGATACCGCCGACACTGAAGCTTTCTTT

v_call: TRBV2
d_call: TRBD2
j_call: TRBJ2-2
clone_size: NA
cdr3_aa: CASSAGLEAAGELFF
cdr3_nt: TGTGCCAGCAGTGCTGGACTAGAAGCCGCCGGGGAGCTGTTTTTT

v_call: TRBV19
d_call: TRBD2
j_call: TRBJ2-2
clone_size: few
cdr3_aa: CASSIDTSGRLSTGELFF
cdr3_nt: TGTGCCAGTAGTATAGATACTAGCGGGAGGTTAAGCACCGGGGAGCTGTTTTTT

v_call: TRBV6-1
d_call: NA
j_call: TRBJ1-5
clone_size: NA
cdr3_aa: CASSDGGPGQPQHF
cdr3_nt: TGTGCCAGCAGCGATGGGGGTCCGGGCCAGCCCCAGCATTTT

v_call: TRBV2
d_call: NA
j_call: TRBJ1-2
clone_size: many
cdr3_aa: CASRVGRDYGYTF
cdr3_nt: TGTGCCAGCAGAGTCGGCCGAGACTATGGCTACACCTTC

v_call: TRBV4-1
d_call: NA
j_call: TRBJ2-2
clone_size: NA
cdr3_aa: CASSQDEWELFF
cdr3_nt: TGCGCCAGCAGCCAAGATGAGTGGGAGCTGTTTTTT

v_call: TRBV10-3
d_call: NA
j_call: TRBJ1-5
clone_size: NA
cdr3_aa: CASTTGGGHQPQHF
cdr3_nt: TGTGCCAGCACCACGGGGGGGGGCCATCAGCCCCAGCATTTT

v_call: TRBV7-2
d_call: NA
j_call: TRBJ2-7
clone_size: many
cdr3_aa: CASRTTGFYEQYF
cdr3_nt: TGTGCCAGCAGAACCACAGGGTTCTACGAGCAGTACTTC

v_call: TRBV29-1
d_call: NA
j_call: TRBJ1-2
clone_size: NA
cdr3_aa: CSVDPQGYGYTF
cdr3_nt: TGCAGCGTTGACCCCCAGGGCTATGGCTACACCTTC

v_call: TRBV9
d_call: NA
j_call: TRBJ2-2
clone_size: NA
cdr3_aa: CASGSGAITGELFF
cdr3_nt: TGTGCCAGCGGGAGCGGAGCTATCACCGGGGAGCTGTTTTTT

v_call: TRBV6-5
d_call: NA
j_call: TRBJ1-4
clone_size: NA
cdr3_aa: CASSRTTTNEKLFF
cdr3_nt: TGTGCCAGCAGTAGGACAACAACTAATGAAAAACTGTTTTTT

v_call: TRBV7-3
d_call: TRBD2
j_call: TRBJ2-2
clone_size: NA
cdr3_aa: CASSLRWREGASGELFF
cdr3_nt: TGTGCCAGCAGCTTACGTTGGCGGGAGGGCGCAAGCGGGGAGCTGTTTTTT

v_call: TRBV12-3/TRBV12-4
d_call: NA
j_call: TRBJ2-7
clone_size: few
cdr3_aa: CASSLASRAEDEQYF
cdr3_nt: TGTGCCAGCAGTTTAGCCTCGAGGGCTGAGGACGAGCAGTACTTC

v_call: TRBV6-1
d_call: NA
j_call: TRBJ1-1
clone_size: NA
cdr3_aa: CASHVGGETEAFF
cdr3_nt: TGTGCCAGTCACGTGGGGGGTGAAACTGAAGCTTTCTTT

v_call: TRBV6-5
d_call: NA
j_call: TRBJ2-7
clone_size: NA
cdr3_aa: CASSSTHNYEQYF
cdr3_nt: TGTGCCAGCAGTTCCACGCACAACTACGAGCAGTACTTC

v_call: TRBV11-2
d_call: NA
j_call: TRBJ2-2
clone_size: few
cdr3_aa: CASSLDNTGKRTGELFF
cdr3_nt: TGTGCCAGCAGCTTAGATAACACAGGGAAGAGGACCGGGGAGCTGTTTTTT

v_call: TRBV7-2
d_call: TRBD1
j_call: TRBJ1-3
clone_size: NA
cdr3_aa: CASSSGQHTIYF
cdr3_nt: TGCGCCAGCAGCTCGGGACAGCACACCATATATTTT

v_call: TRBV20-1
d_call: TRBD1
j_call: TRBJ1-2
clone_size: many
cdr3_aa: CSATGQGQFNYGYTF
cdr3_nt: TGCAGTGCTACGGGACAGGGGCAATTTAACTATGGCTACACCTTC

v_call: TRBV7-2
d_call: TRBD2
j_call: TRBJ2-7
clone_size: few
cdr3_aa: CASSTTRLAGAHYEQYF
cdr3_nt: TGTGCCAGCAGCACCACCCGACTAGCGGGAGCCCACTACGAGCAGTACTTC

v_call: TRBV4-1
d_call: NA
j_call: TRBJ1-4
clone_size: few
cdr3_aa: CASSQDDTKLFF
cdr3_nt: TGCGCCAGCAGCCAAGATGACACAAAACTGTTTTTT

v_call: TRBV19
d_call: TRBD1
j_call: TRBJ1-1
clone_size: NA
cdr3_aa: CASSGPGGNTEAFF
cdr3_nt: TGTGCCAGTAGTGGGCCAGGGGGGAACACTGAAGCTTTCTTT

v_call: TRBV29-1
d_call: TRBD2
j_call: TRBJ2-7
clone_size: NA
cdr3_aa: CSSQVTTGGIGEQYF
cdr3_nt: TGCAGCAGCCAAGTGACGACGGGAGGAATCGGCGAGCAGTACTTC

v_call: TRBV12-3/TRBV12-4
d_call: TRBD1
j_call: TRBJ1-1
clone_size: few
cdr3_aa: CASSLRTGDTEAFF
cdr3_nt: TGTGCCAGCAGCCTTCGGACAGGCGACACTGAAGCTTTCTTT